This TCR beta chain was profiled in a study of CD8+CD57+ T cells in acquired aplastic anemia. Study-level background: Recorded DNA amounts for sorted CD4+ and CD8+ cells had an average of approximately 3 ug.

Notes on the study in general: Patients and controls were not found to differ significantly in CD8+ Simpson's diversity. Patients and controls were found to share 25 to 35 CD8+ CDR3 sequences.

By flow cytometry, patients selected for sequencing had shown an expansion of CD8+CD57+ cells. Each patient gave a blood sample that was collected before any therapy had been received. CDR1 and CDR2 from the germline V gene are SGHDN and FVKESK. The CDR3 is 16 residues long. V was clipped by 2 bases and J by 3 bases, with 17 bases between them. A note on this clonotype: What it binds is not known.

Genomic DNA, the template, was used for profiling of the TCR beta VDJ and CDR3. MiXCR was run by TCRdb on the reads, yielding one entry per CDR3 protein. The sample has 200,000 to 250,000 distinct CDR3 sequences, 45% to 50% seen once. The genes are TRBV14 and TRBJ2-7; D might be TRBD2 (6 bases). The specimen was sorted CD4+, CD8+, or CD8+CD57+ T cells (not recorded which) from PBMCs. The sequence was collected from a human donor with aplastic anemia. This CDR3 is CASSQYDSGPSYEQYF. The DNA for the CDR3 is TGTGCCAGCAGCCAATATGACAGCGGGCCGAGCTACGAGCAGTACTTC.